This note documents a single TCR beta chain sequence. Its antigen is undetermined. The data were obtained in a study of PD-1 blockade in classical Hodgkin lymphoma. Study outcomes and limitations: Compared with healthy donors, newly diagnosed patients reportedly showed lower baseline TCR diversity.

The time point denotes: newly diagnosed, previously untreated cHL patient sample. Magnetic negative selection was used to purify CD4+ T cells from thawed PBMCs. Sequenced by immunoSEQ multiplex PCR; TCRdb stores in-frame clones only, minus some. The sample includes fewer than 40,000 clones, approximately 90% of them seen just once. Germline V gene lookup returns CDR1 MDHEN and CDR2 SYDVKM. The CDR3 is 15 amino acids. Trimming took 10 bases from V and 2 from J; bases not matched to a gene: 12. Sequencing used CD4+ T cells from blood. V gene TRBV28 combines with J gene TRBJ2-3; 7 bases agree with TRBD1. The sequence derives from a human donor with classical Hodgkin lymphoma. The CDR3 bases are TGTGCCATCTCCAAGCTGGGACAGATCACAGATACGCAGTATTTT. Translation gives CAISKLGQITDTQYF. Drawing the rest from reference TRBV28 and TRBJ2-3, the complete variable domain is DVKVTQSSRYLVKRTGEKVFLECVQDMDHENMFWYRQDPGLGLRLIYFSYDVKMKEKGDIPEGYSVSREKKERFSLILESASTNQTSMYLCAISKLGQITDTQYFGPGTRLTVL.